A selection of T cell receptor beta chains follows, all from one sample in a study of Graves' ophthalmopathy and Graves' hyperthyroidism. TCRdb processed the multiplex PCR reads anew with MiXCR; each CDR3 protein has one entry. Counted here are roughly 500,000 distinct CDR3 sequences, 14% occurring once; the ten biggest clones make up 9.5% to 10%. Sequencing was done on a sample of blood. These receptors all stem from a woman younger than 45 with Graves' ophthalmopathy. The conserved cysteine and the conserved F or W are not part of the CDR3 here. The order of the fields is CDR3 protein, D gene, V gene, J gene. A D gene is named only where the DNA matches it firmly.

CDR3 protein: ASSQETVETQY
D gene: -
V gene: TRBV3-1
J gene: TRBJ2-5

CDR3 protein: ASSLGRQGGRT
D gene: -
V gene: TRBV12-3/TRBV12-4
J gene: TRBJ1-2

CDR3 protein: AIRATEIYNSPLH
D gene: -
V gene: TRBV10-3
J gene: TRBJ1-6

CDR3 protein: ASSLGQHSNYGYT
D gene: TRBD1
V gene: TRBV28
J gene: TRBJ1-2

CDR3 protein: ASTEGTQETQY
D gene: -
V gene: TRBV28
J gene: TRBJ2-5

CDR3 protein: ASSLGKGLAIHEQY
D gene: TRBD2
V gene: TRBV28
J gene: TRBJ2-7

CDR3 protein: ASSTAQEHSPLH
D gene: -
V gene: TRBV28
J gene: TRBJ1-6

CDR3 protein: ASSLSRQTYTEAF
D gene: -
V gene: TRBV27
J gene: TRBJ1-1

CDR3 protein: SVELAGGEQY
D gene: TRBD2
V gene: TRBV29-1
J gene: TRBJ2-7

CDR3 protein: ASRQPGQGTTEAF
D gene: TRBD1
V gene: TRBV12-3/TRBV12-4
J gene: TRBJ1-1

CDR3 protein: ASSFANTEAF
D gene: -
V gene: TRBV11-2
J gene: TRBJ1-1

CDR3 protein: ASSPATGETF
D gene: -
V gene: TRBV28
J gene: TRBJ1-1

CDR3 protein: AITAGTGQGYT
D gene: TRBD1
V gene: TRBV19
J gene: TRBJ1-2

CDR3 protein: ASILDGELF
D gene: -
V gene: TRBV7-3
J gene: TRBJ2-2

CDR3 protein: ASRVSGVQEQY
D gene: TRBD2
V gene: TRBV6-1
J gene: TRBJ2-7

CDR3 protein: ASSPFMTGRSKLAKNIQY
D gene: -
V gene: TRBV3-1
J gene: TRBJ2-4

CDR3 protein: ASSQTRGRWYEQY
D gene: TRBD1
V gene: TRBV6-1
J gene: TRBJ2-7

CDR3 protein: ASSFGINYEQY
D gene: -
V gene: TRBV27
J gene: TRBJ2-7

CDR3 protein: ASSILVGELF
D gene: -
V gene: TRBV6-5
J gene: TRBJ2-2

CDR3 protein: ASSLEGQGPWGTEAF
D gene: TRBD1
V gene: TRBV7-8
J gene: TRBJ1-1

CDR3 protein: ASSGGTLPYEQY
D gene: -
V gene: TRBV7-6
J gene: TRBJ2-7

CDR3 protein: ASSLQPSMNTEAF
D gene: -
V gene: TRBV11-3
J gene: TRBJ1-1

CDR3 protein: ASSVGDRGYNSPLH
D gene: TRBD1
V gene: TRBV9
J gene: TRBJ1-6

CDR3 protein: ASSSLAVQNGAF
D gene: -
V gene: TRBV6-1
J gene: TRBJ1-1

CDR3 protein: ASSIEFRNTEAF
D gene: -
V gene: TRBV19
J gene: TRBJ1-1

CDR3 protein: ASNPRGVAGTSSYEQY
D gene: -
V gene: TRBV2
J gene: TRBJ2-7

CDR3 protein: ASGLSNRVSYGYT
D gene: -
V gene: TRBV12-5
J gene: TRBJ1-2

CDR3 protein: ASSLDRYRNIQY
D gene: -
V gene: TRBV11-2
J gene: TRBJ2-4

CDR3 protein: SARKGPRKNIKY
D gene: -
V gene: TRBV20-1
J gene: TRBJ2-4

CDR3 protein: ASSPVPGQGRGNQPQH
D gene: TRBD1
V gene: TRBV12-3/TRBV12-4
J gene: TRBJ1-5

CDR3 protein: ASSLDNRGDEQY
D gene: TRBD1
V gene: TRBV28
J gene: TRBJ2-7

CDR3 protein: ASSLTSGSRRYEQY
D gene: TRBD2
V gene: TRBV28
J gene: TRBJ2-7

CDR3 protein: ASSYPLSGTDSYEQY
D gene: -
V gene: TRBV6-2/TRBV6-3
J gene: TRBJ2-7

CDR3 protein: ASSRYRSFQSYEQY
D gene: -
V gene: TRBV7-6
J gene: TRBJ2-7

CDR3 protein: ASNSRDRDYGYT
D gene: TRBD1
V gene: TRBV6-1
J gene: TRBJ1-2

CDR3 protein: ASSSTNRVETQY
D gene: -
V gene: TRBV28
J gene: TRBJ2-5

CDR3 protein: SVNDGGDTIY
D gene: -
V gene: TRBV29-1
J gene: TRBJ1-3

CDR3 protein: ASSQVRGSYEQY
D gene: -
V gene: TRBV4-2
J gene: TRBJ2-7

CDR3 protein: AWSGPGGSEAF
D gene: TRBD1
V gene: TRBV30
J gene: TRBJ1-1

CDR3 protein: SAPARHHRGANYGYT
D gene: TRBD1
V gene: TRBV29-1
J gene: TRBJ1-2

CDR3 protein: ASSHTGTHNSPLH
D gene: -
V gene: TRBV12-3/TRBV12-4
J gene: TRBJ1-6

CDR3 protein: ASSHIPVIYGYT
D gene: -
V gene: TRBV4-1
J gene: TRBJ1-2

CDR3 protein: ASSLGQFVYGYT
D gene: -
V gene: TRBV5-6
J gene: TRBJ1-2

CDR3 protein: ASSLLTNGYEQY
D gene: -
V gene: TRBV28
J gene: TRBJ2-7

CDR3 protein: ASSLQRENTGELF
D gene: TRBD2
V gene: TRBV5-1
J gene: TRBJ2-2

CDR3 protein: ASSSGGQGTQPQH
D gene: -
V gene: TRBV7-9
J gene: TRBJ1-5

CDR3 protein: ASSYGDRNTEAF
D gene: TRBD1
V gene: TRBV6-4
J gene: TRBJ1-1

CDR3 protein: ASSPPREMSTEAF
D gene: -
V gene: TRBV28
J gene: TRBJ1-1

CDR3 protein: ASSGQAEGETQY
D gene: TRBD1
V gene: TRBV27
J gene: TRBJ2-5

CDR3 protein: ASSLTGGALETQY
D gene: TRBD1
V gene: TRBV11-1
J gene: TRBJ2-5

CDR3 protein: AWSAPGTRGYEQY
D gene: TRBD2
V gene: TRBV30
J gene: TRBJ2-7

CDR3 protein: ASSPRTGVHGYT
D gene: TRBD1
V gene: TRBV12-3/TRBV12-4
J gene: TRBJ1-2

CDR3 protein: ASSFAGWRTEAF
D gene: -
V gene: TRBV12-3/TRBV12-4
J gene: TRBJ1-1

CDR3 protein: ASSDGQSHRNTIY
D gene: -
V gene: TRBV10-2
J gene: TRBJ1-3

CDR3 protein: ASIISGQEQY
D gene: -
V gene: TRBV6-6
J gene: TRBJ2-7